The present TCR beta chain was sequenced within a study of cytomegalovirus exposure and HLA in healthy donors. Study results and limitations: Later, an analysis showed that TCR beta chains associated with HLA were more clonally expanded than others that were equally common.

Concerning this clone itself: Its antigen remains unknown.

V dropped 5 bases and J dropped 0 bases, with 15 bases sitting between them. Per germline, CDR1 SEHNR and CDR2 FQNEAQ (reference sequence). This CDR3 contains 16 residues. PCR employed 60 Vbeta and 13 Jbeta primers. Produced via immunoSEQ multiplex PCR; TCRdb's table is partial and in-frame only. This table holds roughly 100,000 clones, more than 75% found once. The genes are TRBV7-9 and TRBJ2-3; tentative D call: TRBD2 (5 bases). This receptor was taken from a woman younger than 30 in good health and CMV-seropositive. The sample taken for sequencing was PBMCs. The DNA of the CDR3 is TGTGCCAGCAGCATCCGGACTCCTTCAAGCACAGATACGCAGTATTTT. Its translation: CASSIRTPSSTDTQYF.